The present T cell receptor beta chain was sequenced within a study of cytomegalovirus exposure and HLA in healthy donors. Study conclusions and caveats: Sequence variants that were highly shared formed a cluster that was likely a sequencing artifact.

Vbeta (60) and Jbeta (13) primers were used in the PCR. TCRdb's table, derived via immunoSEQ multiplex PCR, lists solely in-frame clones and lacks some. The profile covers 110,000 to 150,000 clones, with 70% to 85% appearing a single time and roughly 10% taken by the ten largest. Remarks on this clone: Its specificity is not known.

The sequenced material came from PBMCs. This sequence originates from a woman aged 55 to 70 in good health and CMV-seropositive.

As DNA, the CDR3 is TGTGCCAGCAGTGGGGGGGCCTACGAGCAGTACTTC. Protein product: CASSGGAYEQYF. The rearrangement joins TRBV27 to TRBJ2-7; 7 nucleotides agree with TRBD2. Germline V gives CDR1 MNHEY, CDR2 SMNVEV (reference sequence). The V and J ends lost 5 bases and 2 bases, in that order; junction bases with no gene match: 0. The CDR3 covers 12 residues.